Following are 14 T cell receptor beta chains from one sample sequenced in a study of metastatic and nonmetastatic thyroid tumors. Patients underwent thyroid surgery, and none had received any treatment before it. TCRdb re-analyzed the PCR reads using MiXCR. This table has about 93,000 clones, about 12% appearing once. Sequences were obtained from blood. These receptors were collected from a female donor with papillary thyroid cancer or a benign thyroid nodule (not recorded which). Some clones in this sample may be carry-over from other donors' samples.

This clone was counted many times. In DNA, the CDR3 is TGTGCCAGTATAATCGCTTCAAGGCGGGATCAGCCCCAGCATTTT. It specifies CASIIASRRDQPQHF. The gene calls are TRBV19 and TRBJ1-5, with unresolved D. The CDR3 contains 15 residues. Per germline, CDR1 LNHDA and CDR2 SQIVND (reference sequence). V lost 7 bases, J lost 5 bases, and 18 bases lay in between.

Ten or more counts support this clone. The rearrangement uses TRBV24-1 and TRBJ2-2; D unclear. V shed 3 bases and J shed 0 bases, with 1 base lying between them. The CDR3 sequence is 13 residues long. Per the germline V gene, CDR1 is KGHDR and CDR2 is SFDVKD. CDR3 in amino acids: CATSDPNTGELFF. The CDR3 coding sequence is TGTGCCACCAGTGATCCGAACACCGGGGAGCTGTTTTTT.

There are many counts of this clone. Here the CDR3 reads CASSLGRYQPQHF. CDR3 nucleotides: TGTGCCAGCAGCTTGGGCAGATATCAGCCCCAGCATTTT. The genes are TRBV7-2 and TRBJ1-5; D remains ambiguous. V shed 3 bases and J shed 5 bases, with 8 bases lying between them. CDR3 length: 13 amino acids. CDR1 and CDR2 (germline): SGHTA, FQGNSA.

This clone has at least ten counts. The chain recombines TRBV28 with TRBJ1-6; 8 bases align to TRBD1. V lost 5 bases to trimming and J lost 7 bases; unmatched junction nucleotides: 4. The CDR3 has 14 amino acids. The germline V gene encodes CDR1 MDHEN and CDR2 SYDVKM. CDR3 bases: TGTGCCAGCAGTCCCGGACAGGGAAATTCACCCCTCCACTTT. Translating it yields CASSPGQGNSPLHF.

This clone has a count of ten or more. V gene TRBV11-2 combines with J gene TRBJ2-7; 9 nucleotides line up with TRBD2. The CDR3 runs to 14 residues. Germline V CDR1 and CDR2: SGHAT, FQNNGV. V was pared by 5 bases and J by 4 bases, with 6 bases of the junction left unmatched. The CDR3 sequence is CASSRSGSTYEQYF. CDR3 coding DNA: TGTGCCAGCAGCCGTAGCGGGAGTACGTACGAGCAGTACTTC.

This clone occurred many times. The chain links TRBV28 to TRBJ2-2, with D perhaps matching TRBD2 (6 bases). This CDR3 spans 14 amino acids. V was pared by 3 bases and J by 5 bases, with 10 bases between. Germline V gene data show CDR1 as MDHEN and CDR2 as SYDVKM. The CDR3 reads CASSLAAGTGELFF. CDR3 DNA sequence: TGTGCCAGCAGTTTGGCCGCGGGAACCGGGGAGCTGTTTTTT.

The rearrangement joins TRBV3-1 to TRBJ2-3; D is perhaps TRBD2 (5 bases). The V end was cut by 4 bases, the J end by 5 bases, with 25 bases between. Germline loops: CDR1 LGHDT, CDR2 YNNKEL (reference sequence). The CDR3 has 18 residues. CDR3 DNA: TGTGCCAGCAGCCCCATGCCTACGGTAGAGCGAGGGTTAGATACGCAGTATTTT. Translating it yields CASSPMPTVERGLDTQYF.

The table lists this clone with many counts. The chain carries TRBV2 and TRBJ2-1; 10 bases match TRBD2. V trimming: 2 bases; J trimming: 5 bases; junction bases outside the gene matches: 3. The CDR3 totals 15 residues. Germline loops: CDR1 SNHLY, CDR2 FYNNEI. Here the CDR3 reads CASSELAGVNNEQFF. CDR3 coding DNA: TGTGCCAGCAGTGAACTAGCGGGAGTCAACAATGAGCAGTTCTTC.

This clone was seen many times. The CDR3 DNA reads TGCAGTGCTAGGGACACAATCATGAGGGGTCAGCCCCAGCATTTT. This encodes CSARDTIMRGQPQHF. V usage is TRBV20-1 and J usage is TRBJ1-5; D may be TRBD1 (5 bases). Trimming took off 3 bases at V and 6 bases at J, with 18 bases between the two ends. This CDR3 has 15 amino acids. Germline values: CDR1 DFQATT, CDR2 SNEGSKA (reference sequence).

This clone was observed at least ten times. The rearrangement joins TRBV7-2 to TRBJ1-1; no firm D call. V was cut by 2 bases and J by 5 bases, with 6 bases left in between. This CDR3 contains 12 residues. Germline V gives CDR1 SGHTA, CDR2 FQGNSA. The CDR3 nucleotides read TGTGCCAGCAGCTTATCGAGGACTGAAGCTTTCTTT. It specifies CASSLSRTEAFF.

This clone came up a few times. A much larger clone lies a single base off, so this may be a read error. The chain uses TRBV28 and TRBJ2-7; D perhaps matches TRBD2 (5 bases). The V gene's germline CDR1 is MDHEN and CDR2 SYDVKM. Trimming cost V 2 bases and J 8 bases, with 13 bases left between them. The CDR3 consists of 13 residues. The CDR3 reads CASSLVPGNKQYF. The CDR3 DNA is TGTGCCAGCAGTTTAGTCCCGGGAAACAAGCAGTACTTC.

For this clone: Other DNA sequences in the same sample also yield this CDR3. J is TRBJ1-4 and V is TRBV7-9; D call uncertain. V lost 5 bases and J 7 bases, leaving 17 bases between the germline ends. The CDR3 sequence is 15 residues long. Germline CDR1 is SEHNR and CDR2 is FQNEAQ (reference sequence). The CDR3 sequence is CASSPGGSSGEKLFF. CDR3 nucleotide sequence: TGTGCCAGCAGCCCAGGCGGTTCCTCGGGTGAAAAACTGTTTTTT.

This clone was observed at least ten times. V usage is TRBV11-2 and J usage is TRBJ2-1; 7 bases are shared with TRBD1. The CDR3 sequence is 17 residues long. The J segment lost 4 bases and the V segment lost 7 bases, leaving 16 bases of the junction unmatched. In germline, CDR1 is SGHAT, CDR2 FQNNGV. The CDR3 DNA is TGTGCCAGCACTGGGGGCCCGCGAGGGGGCGCTTACAATGAGCAGTTCTTC. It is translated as CASTGGPRGGAYNEQFF. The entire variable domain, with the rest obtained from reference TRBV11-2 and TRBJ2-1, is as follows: EAGVAQSPRYKIIEKRQSVAFWCNPISGHATLYWYQQILGQGPKLLIQFQNNGVVDDSQLPKDRFSAERLKGVDSTLKIQPAKLEDSAVYLCASTGGPRGGAYNEQFFGPGTRLTVL.

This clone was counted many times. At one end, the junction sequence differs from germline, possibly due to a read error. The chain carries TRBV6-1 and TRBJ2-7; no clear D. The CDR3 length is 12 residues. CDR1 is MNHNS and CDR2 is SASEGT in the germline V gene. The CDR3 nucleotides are TGTGCCAGCAGTGAAGCTAGGTCTACTCTCCGCTTC. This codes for CASSEARSTLRF.